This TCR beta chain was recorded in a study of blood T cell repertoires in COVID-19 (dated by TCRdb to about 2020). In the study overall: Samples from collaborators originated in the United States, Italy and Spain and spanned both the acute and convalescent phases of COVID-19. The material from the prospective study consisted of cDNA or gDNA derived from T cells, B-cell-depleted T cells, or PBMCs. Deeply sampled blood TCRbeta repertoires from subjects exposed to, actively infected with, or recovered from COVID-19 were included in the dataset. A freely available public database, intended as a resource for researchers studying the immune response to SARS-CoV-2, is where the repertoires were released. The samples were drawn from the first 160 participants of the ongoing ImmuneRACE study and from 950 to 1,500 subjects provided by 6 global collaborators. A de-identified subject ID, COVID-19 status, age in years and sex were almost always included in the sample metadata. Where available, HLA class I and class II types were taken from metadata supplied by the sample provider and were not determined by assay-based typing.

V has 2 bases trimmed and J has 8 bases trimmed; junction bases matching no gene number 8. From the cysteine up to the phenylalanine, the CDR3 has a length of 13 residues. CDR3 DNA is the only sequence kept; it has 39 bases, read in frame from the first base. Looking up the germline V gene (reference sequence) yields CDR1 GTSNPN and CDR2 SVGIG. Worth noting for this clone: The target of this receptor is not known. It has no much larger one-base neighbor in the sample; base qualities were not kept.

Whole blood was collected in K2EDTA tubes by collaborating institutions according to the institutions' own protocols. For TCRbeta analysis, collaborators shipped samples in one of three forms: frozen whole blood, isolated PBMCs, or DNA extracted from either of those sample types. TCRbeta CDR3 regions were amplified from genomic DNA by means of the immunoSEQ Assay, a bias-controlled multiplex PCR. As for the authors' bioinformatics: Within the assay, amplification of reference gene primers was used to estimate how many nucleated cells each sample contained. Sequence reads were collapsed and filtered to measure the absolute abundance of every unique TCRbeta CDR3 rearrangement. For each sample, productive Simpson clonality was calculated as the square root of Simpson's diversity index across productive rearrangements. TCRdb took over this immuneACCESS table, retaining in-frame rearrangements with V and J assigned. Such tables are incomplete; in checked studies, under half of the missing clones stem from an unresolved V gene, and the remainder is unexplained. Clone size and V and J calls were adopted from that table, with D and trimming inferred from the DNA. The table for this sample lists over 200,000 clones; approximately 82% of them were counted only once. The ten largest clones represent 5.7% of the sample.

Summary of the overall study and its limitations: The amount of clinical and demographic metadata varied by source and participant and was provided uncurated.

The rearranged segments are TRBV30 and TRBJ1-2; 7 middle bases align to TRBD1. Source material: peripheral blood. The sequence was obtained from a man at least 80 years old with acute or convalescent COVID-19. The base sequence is TGTGCCTGGAGTACCTCGACAGGGTTAGGCTACACCTTC. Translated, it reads CAWSTSTGLGYTF.